This T cell receptor beta chain stems from a study of beta chain features in type 1 diabetes. All of the isolated RNA was reverse transcribed, so expressed TCRB transcripts were sequenced. Clones were sequenced by immunoSEQ multiplex PCR, and TCRdb holds only the in-frame ones, with some missing. The sample includes 300,000 to 450,000 clones, roughly 12% of them seen just once. Study conclusions and caveats: Within the patient group, naive, central memory and Treg TCRB repertoires appeared more similar to each other than within healthy donors. In all four CD4+ subsets, TCRB CDR3 length was significantly, moderately reduced in type 1 diabetes.

Sorted populations were all over 98% pure. As for this clone: Its specificity is not known.

CDR1 and CDR2 (germline): SGHVS, FQNEAQ. This CDR3 has 14 residues. Trimming removed 7 bases from V and 6 bases from J; junction bases left unmatched: 4. The genes are TRBV7-8 and TRBJ2-5, with 14 bases lining up with TRBD2. The sequence was obtained from a woman aged 18-30 years with type 1 diabetes. Sequenced: naive CD4+ T cells from blood. The CDR3 DNA is TGTGCCAGCACCGGGACTAGCGGGAGAAAGACCCAGTACTTC. Its protein product is CASTGTSGRKTQYF.